One TCR beta chain is described in this entry. As yet, its antigen is unknown. Sequencing was performed with immunoSEQ multiplex PCR; in TCRdb, only in-frame clones are kept and a portion is missing. Of around 96,000 clones listed, around 84% are singletons. This CDR3 region has 17 residues. V was clipped by 4 bases and J by 3 bases, with 20 bases between them. Germline CDR1 and CDR2: SGHRS and YFSETQ. The data derive from a study of T cell responses to AZD1222 COVID-19 vaccine. Whole-study results and caveats: Of the AZD1222 recipients, only 6 or 7 were seropositive at baseline.

Sequencing was performed on peripheral blood, taken 28 days after the second AZD1222 dose. The TCR was taken from an adult who received the AZD1222 COVID-19 vaccine. This sequence joins TRBV5-1 and TRBJ2-1, with D possibly being TRBD1 (6 bases). The CDR3 protein is CASSPGQIQPVYNEQFF. The CDR3 DNA sequence: TGCGCCAGCAGCCCTGGACAGATCCAGCCCGTCTACAATGAGCAGTTCTTC. Looking up the rest from reference TRBV5-1 and TRBJ2-1 gives the full variable domain: KAGVTQTPRYLIKTRGQQVTLSCSPISGHRSVSWYQQTPGQGLQFLFEYFSETQRNKGNFPGRFSGRQFSNSRSEMNVSTLELGDSALYLCASSPGQIQPVYNEQFFGPGTRLTVL.